The 9 T cell receptor beta chains listed next were all sequenced from one sample in a study of radiotherapy plus CTLA-4 blockade in lung cancer. TCRdb's copy holds only in-frame clones and misses some; the assay was immunoSEQ multiplex PCR. This sample has approximately 100,000 clones, with over 75% found just once. Specimen: peripheral blood, collected from a patient treated with radiotherapy plus ipilimumab. The receptors stem from a human donor with non-small cell lung cancer that progressed on radiotherapy plus ipilimumab. Some clones in this sample may be carry-over from other donors' samples.

This clone was observed once. The gene calls are TRBV11-1 and TRBJ2-3; D remains ambiguous. There are 17 residues in the CDR3. Trimming removed 3 bases at V and 0 bases at J, with 16 bases between. From germline, CDR1 is SGHAT and CDR2 FQDESV (reference sequence). The DNA of the CDR3 is TGTGCCAGCAGCTTCTATGTCTGGGCAGGTAGCACAGATACGCAGTATTTT. Translation gives CASSFYVWAGSTDTQYF.

DNA of the CDR3: TGTGCCAGCTCACCGAGTGGGACAGTTAATTCACCCCTCCACTTT. Amino acid sequence: CASSPSGTVNSPLHF. V and J are TRBV18 and TRBJ1-6; TRBD1 matches at 7 bases. V gave up 3 bases and J gave up 6 bases; unmatched junction bases: 5. This CDR3 spans 15 amino acids. Germline V lookup: CDR1 KGHSH, CDR2 LQKENI.

The CDR3 bases are TGCGCCAGCAGCTACCTAGGGGGTAGCAATCAGCCCCAGCATTTT. The encoded protein is CASSYLGGSNQPQHF. V and J are TRBV5-1 and TRBJ1-5, with D maybe TRBD1 (6 bases). Trimming took off 3 bases at V and 0 bases at J, with 10 bases between the two ends. The CDR3 loop spans 15 amino acids. Germline CDR1 is SGHRS and CDR2 is YFSETQ. The entire variable domain, with the rest obtained from reference TRBV5-1 and TRBJ1-5, is as follows: KAGVTQTPRYLIKTRGQQVTLSCSPISGHRSVSWYQQTPGQGLQFLFEYFSETQRNKGNFPGRFSGRQFSNSRSEMNVSTLELGDSALYLCASSYLGGSNQPQHFGDGTRLSIL.

The CDR3 reads CASSPPGGNQPQHF. CDR3 DNA: TGTGCCAGCTCCCCACCAGGGGGCAATCAGCCCCAGCATTTT. This rearrangement joins TRBV6-5 to TRBJ1-5; tentatively, D is TRBD1 (6 bases). CDR3 size: 14 residues. Germline V gene lookup returns CDR1 MNHEY and CDR2 SVGAGI. V was clipped by 8 bases and J by 2 bases, with 13 bases between them.

The chain joins TRBV19 to TRBJ2-1; no clear D. V gave up 0 bases and J gave up 7 bases, with 19 bases separating them. Germline CDR1 and CDR2: LNHDA and SQIVND (reference sequence). The CDR3 has 17 residues. Here the CDR3 DNA reads TGTGCCAGTAGTATAGAGCGAACGGGTTTAGGGTTGAATGAGCAGTTCTTC. This gives the protein CASSIERTGLGLNEQFF.

Notes on this clone: Distinct nucleotide sequences in the sample also encode this CDR3. The J gene is TRBJ1-1, the V gene TRBV15; D possibly corresponds to TRBD1 (6 bases). CDR3 length: 16 amino acids. Germline loops: CDR1 LNHNV, CDR2 YYDKDF (reference sequence). Trimming cost V 0 bases and J 4 bases, with 15 bases left between them. CDR3 sequence: CATSRDPAGAGTEAFF. Written as DNA, the CDR3 is TGTGCCACCAGCAGAGATCCGGCAGGGGCCGGCACTGAAGCTTTCTTT.

The chain employs TRBV5-1 and TRBJ2-5, with a tentative D call TRBD2 (6 bases). The germline V gene has CDR1 SGHRS and CDR2 YFSETQ. Trimming took 4 bases from V and 4 from J, leaving 14 bases between them. CDR3 length: 14 amino acids. CDR3 amino acids: CASSPGTEGETQYF. The CDR3 DNA sequence: TGCGCCAGCAGCCCCGGGACTGAAGGAGAGACCCAGTACTTC.

The chain couples TRBV18 to TRBJ2-3, with TRBD2 matching 7 bases. The CDR3 extends over 15 amino acids. Per the germline V gene, CDR1 is KGHSH and CDR2 is LQKENI. With 6 bases clipped from V and 5 bases from J, the junction kept 11 bases outside the gene matches. The CDR3 loop is CASSSTSSLVDTQYF. The CDR3 DNA sequence: TGTGCCAGCTCTTCGACTAGCAGTTTGGTAGATACGCAGTATTTT.

This clone turned up a few times. This chain connects TRBV6-4 to TRBJ2-7, with 12 bases lining up with TRBD2. Germline CDR1 MRHNA, CDR2 SNTAGT. V gave up 5 bases and J gave up 4 bases; unmatched junction bases: 3. The CDR3 covers 14 residues. CDR3 loop: CASSYGTSGYEQYF. The DNA for the CDR3 is TGTGCCAGCAGTTACGGGACTAGCGGGTACGAGCAGTACTTC.